This T cell receptor (beta chain) was identified during a study of regulatory T cells in long-lasting Graves disease. The CDR3 extends over 15 amino acids. V lost 0 bases, J lost 2 bases, and 9 bases lay in between. Germline V gene lookup returns CDR1 MNHEY and CDR2 SVGAGI. The time point denotes: newly diagnosed GD, antithyroid drugs for less than 3 months. The TCR library was made from RNA that had been extracted from PBMCs in TRIzol. Study-level points and caveats: Newly diagnosed Graves' patients exceeded persistent ones in TCR diversity. No thyroid tissue was studied; the work used peripheral blood only.

Remarks on this clonotype: The target antigen is unknown.

To make TCR beta libraries, researchers used iRepertoire HTBI primers and Arm-PCR of CDR3 regions. TCRdb ran MiXCR on the multiplex PCR reads and lists one entry per CDR3 protein. The sample consists of 300,000 to 400,000 distinct CDR3 sequences, approximately 15% of them appearing once. These sequences were also reported in another study, on T cells in Graves' hyperthyroidism and ophthalmopathy. That report adds: In the first-round RT-PCR of the TCR CDR3, the HTBI primer set was used.

This sequence originates from a middle-aged man with Graves disease. The V call is TRBV6-5, the J call TRBJ2-3, with D uncertain. The source material was peripheral blood mononuclear cells (PBMCs), sampled at new diagnosis, from a patient treated with antithyroid drugs. The DNA of the CDR3 is TGTGCCAGCAGTTACTCGTTCCAGGTCACAGATACGCAGTATTTT. It is translated as CASSYSFQVTDTQYF.